These 4 T cell receptor beta chains share one sample of origin, sequenced in a study of Ad26.COV2.S vaccination and SARS-CoV-2 variants. Treatment indicated: around 19 received Ad26.COV2.S at low or high dose, single or two shots; about 5 received placebo; per-sample allocation not given. At day 63 after the first vaccine or placebo injection, samples were drawn. Assay used: immunoSEQ multiplex PCR; TCRdb lists only in-frame clones, some missing. Among 350,000 to 450,000 clones listed, roughly 87% were seen once. Specimen: peripheral blood, collected in a trial of Ad26.COV2.S vaccine versus placebo. All receptors come from a person aged 18 to 65 who received the Ad26.COV2.S COVID-19 vaccine or a placebo.

This chain connects TRBV9 to TRBJ2-1; 9 bases line up with TRBD2. Germline CDR1 is SGDLS and CDR2 is YYNGEE. The CDR3 runs to 15 residues. Trimming removed 0 bases from V and 7 bases from J; junction bases left unmatched: 5. The CDR3 is CASSVVAGEWNEQFF. The CDR3 bases are TGTGCCAGCAGCGTAGTAGCGGGGGAATGGAATGAGCAGTTCTTC.

V is TRBV12-3 or TRBV12-4 and J is TRBJ2-7, with no clear D. The CDR3 has 12 residues. V was trimmed by 4 bases and J by 3 bases, leaving 7 bases between them. The CDR3 DNA reads as TGTGCCAGCAGTTCCAGAGTCTACGAGCAGTACTTC. Encoded protein: CASSSRVYEQYF.

Here the CDR3 DNA reads TGTGCCAGCACCTCGGGTTCGGGGCAGCCCCAGCATTTT. Protein: CASTSGSGQPQHF. V gene TRBV12-3 or TRBV12-4 combines with J gene TRBJ1-5; D remains unclear. The CDR3 runs to 13 residues. V shed 7 bases and J shed 7 bases, with 14 bases lying between them.

V usage is TRBV7-3 and J usage is TRBJ2-3; D is uncertain. The V end lost 5 bases, the J end lost 0 bases, and 12 bases lay between the germline ends. The CDR3 sequence is 15 residues long. The germline V gene has CDR1 SGHTA and CDR2 FQGTGA. CDR3 protein: CASSTGSISTDTQYF. In nucleotides, the CDR3 is TGTGCCAGCAGCACCGGCAGTATTAGCACAGATACGCAGTATTTT.